The next 17 T cell receptor beta chains were all read from a single sample in a study of blood T cell repertoires in COVID-19. TCRdb keeps only in-frame clones here, not all; method: immunoSEQ multiplex PCR. The data contain fewer than 200,000 clones, about 80% of them seen just once; the ten biggest clones take up approximately 2%. Sequenced: peripheral blood. These receptors were taken from an elderly woman with acute or convalescent COVID-19.

The chain joins TRBV3-1 (or the pseudogene TRBV3-2) to TRBJ2-1; D might be TRBD2 (5 bases). Trimming took 2 bases from V and 3 from J, leaving 11 bases between them. Germline CDR1 and CDR2: LGHDT and YNNKEL (reference sequence). The CDR3 is 15 residues long. Written as DNA, the CDR3 is TGTGCCAGCAGCCAAACTGCGGGCATCTACAATGAGCAGTTCTTC. Encoded protein: CASSQTAGIYNEQFF.

The CDR3 sequence is CASSPATGDNSPLHF. In nucleotides, the CDR3 is TGTGCCAGCAGTCCAGCGACAGGGGATAATTCACCCCTCCACTTT. The chain employs TRBV28 and TRBJ1-6, with 8 bases identical to TRBD1. From germline, CDR1 is MDHEN and CDR2 SYDVKM. The V and J ends lost 5 bases and 5 bases, in that order; junction bases with no gene match: 5. This CDR3 has 15 amino acids.

As DNA, the CDR3 is TGTGCCAGCAGCCTTCCGGGACAGGGCTACGAGCAGTACTTC. Protein sequence: CASSLPGQGYEQYF. This chain joins TRBV6-5 and TRBJ2-7, with 9 bases that match TRBD1. CDR3 length: 14 amino acids. The J segment lost 3 bases and the V segment lost 6 bases, leaving 6 bases of the junction unmatched. Germline V gene lookup returns CDR1 MNHEY and CDR2 SVGAGI.

Here the CDR3 reads CASSPDRFGVDEQFF. CDR3 coding DNA: TGTGCCAGCTCACCTGACAGATTCGGCGTCGATGAGCAGTTCTTC. The rearrangement uses TRBV18 and TRBJ2-1; tentative D call: TRBD1 (5 bases). This CDR3 spans 15 amino acids. CDR1 is KGHSH, CDR2 LQKENI, per germline. The ends were cut back, 3 bases at V and 8 bases at J, with 17 bases in the middle.

This chain links TRBV3-1 (or the pseudogene TRBV3-2) with TRBJ1-5, with a tentative D call TRBD1 (6 bases). The CDR3 covers 16 residues. The ends were cut back, 0 bases at V and 4 bases at J, with 13 bases in the middle. Germline CDR1 LGHDT, CDR2 YNNKEL (reference sequence). The CDR3 DNA follows: TGTGCCAGCAGCCAAGATGCGGGGGGCCTAAATCAGCCCCAGCATTTT. Translation gives CASSQDAGGLNQPQHF.

Concerning this clone: This specimen includes other DNA sequences encoding the same CDR3. The chain joins TRBV5-1 to TRBJ2-2, with TRBD1 identical over 8 bases. Germline V gene sequence: CDR1 SGHRS, CDR2 YFSETQ. Trimming took 0 bases from V and 5 from J; bases not matched to a gene: 0. This CDR3 comprises 14 residues. The CDR3 sequence is CASSLDRGTGELFF. In DNA, the CDR3 is TGCGCCAGCAGCTTGGACAGGGGGACCGGGGAGCTGTTTTTT.

V usage is TRBV18 and J usage is TRBJ2-5; D perhaps matches TRBD2 (6 bases). Germline V gene lookup returns CDR1 KGHSH and CDR2 LQKENI. CDR3 length equals 14 residues. V lost 2 bases and J 5 bases, leaving 12 bases between the germline ends. In nucleotides, the CDR3 is TGTGCCAGCTCACCATCCGGGGGTGGTGAGACCCAGTACTTC. The encoded protein is CASSPSGGGETQYF.

This chain joins TRBV27 and TRBJ1-1, with D possibly matching TRBD1 (5 bases). This CDR3 region has 14 residues. Germline V lookup: CDR1 MNHEY, CDR2 SMNVEV (reference sequence). V was clipped by 4 bases and J by 5 bases, with 14 bases between them. CDR3 coding DNA: TGTGCCAGCAGTTATAAGGGGCGTTGGACTGAAGCTTTCTTT. Residues: CASSYKGRWTEAFF.

The chain recombines TRBV30 with TRBJ1-2; TRBD1 matches at 7 bases. The V gene's germline CDR1 is GTSNPN and CDR2 SVGIG (reference sequence). There are 12 residues in the CDR3. Germline trimming cut 5 bases from V and 8 bases from J; bases unmatched to any gene: 8. In DNA form, the CDR3 reads TGTGCCTGGGAAACAGGGGCGGGCGGCTACACCTTC. Translation: CAWETGAGGYTF.

The V call is TRBV11-2, the J call TRBJ2-3, with 8 bases identical to TRBD2. This CDR3 is 18 amino acids long. V gave up 4 bases and J gave up 0 bases; unmatched junction bases: 12. Germline V gene sequence: CDR1 SGHAT, CDR2 FQNNGV. The CDR3 here is CASSWSGRRWGSTDTQYF. Here the CDR3 DNA reads TGTGCCAGCAGCTGGAGCGGGAGACGATGGGGTAGCACAGATACGCAGTATTTT.

Concerning this clone itself: The identical CDR3 is also encoded by other nucleotide sequences in the sample. V gene TRBV9 combines with J gene TRBJ2-7; D is unclear. The V gene's germline CDR1 is SGDLS and CDR2 YYNGEE. V lost 0 bases and J lost 0, with 7 bases in between. The CDR3 length is 14 residues. CDR3 sequence (DNA): TGTGCCAGCAGCGTAGGTAGAAGCTCCTACGAGCAGTACTTC. Protein: CASSVGRSSYEQYF. Filled out from reference TRBV9 and TRBJ2-7, the complete variable domain reads DSGVTQTPKHLITATGQRVTLRCSPRSGDLSVYWYQQSLDQGLQFLIQYYNGEERAKGNILERFSAQQFPDLHSELNLSSLELGDSALYFCASSVGRSSYEQYFGPGTRLTVT.

This clone has a count of ten or more. The chain combines TRBV6-5 with TRBJ2-5; 9 bases are a match to TRBD2. This CDR3 is 14 amino acids long. V dropped 6 bases and J dropped 5; count of bases not matched to a gene: 7. Germline CDR1 and CDR2: MNHEY and SVGAGI. The CDR3, as DNA: TGTGCCAGCAGGCAGGGACTAGCCAGTGAGACCCAGTACTTC. Translating gives CASRQGLASETQYF.

The V gene is TRBV10-2, the J gene TRBJ1-5, with a possible D match to TRBD1 (5 bases). V lost 3 bases and J lost 7, with 13 bases in between. From germline, CDR1 is WSHSY and CDR2 SAAADI. The CDR3 loop spans 14 amino acids. CDR3 DNA: TGCGCCAGCAGTGATGCTAGGGGTATACAGCCCCAGCATTTT. It yields the protein CASSDARGIQPQHF.

This clone was seen a handful of times. V and J are TRBV9 and TRBJ2-5; D unresolved. The CDR3 runs 14 residues. CDR1 and CDR2 from the germline V gene are SGDLS and YYNGEE. Trimming stripped 5 bases from V and 1 base from J, with 12 bases between. The CDR3, as DNA: TGTGCCAGCAGTCTTAACCCGGGCCAAGAGACCCAGTACTTC. Amino acids: CASSLNPGQETQYF.

The gene calls are TRBV11-3 and TRBJ2-3; D possibly corresponds to TRBD2 (7 bases). Trimming took off 1 base at V and 3 bases at J, with 11 bases between the two ends. The CDR3 consists of 15 residues. Germline CDR1 and CDR2: SGHNT and YENEEA. For the CDR3, the DNA is TGTGCCAGCAGCTTAGGGGGGGGGCCAACAGATACGCAGTATTTT. Translating it yields CASSLGGGPTDTQYF.

V gene TRBV19 combines with J gene TRBJ1-5; 9 bases line up with TRBD1. Germline values: CDR1 LNHDA, CDR2 SQIVND (reference sequence). Trimming took 6 bases from V and 6 from J; bases not matched to a gene: 3. The CDR3 length is 13 residues. The CDR3, as DNA: TGTGCCAGTAGCGGGACAGGGCCTCAGCCCCAGCATTTT. Residues: CASSGTGPQPQHF.

The genes are TRBV6-5 and TRBJ2-2; TRBD1 aligns across 11 bases. This CDR3 spans 16 amino acids. CDR1 is MNHEY, CDR2 SVGAGI, per germline. V lost 2 bases to trimming and J lost 5 bases; unmatched junction nucleotides: 4. The CDR3 is CASSYLRDRGTGELFF. In nucleotides, the CDR3 is TGTGCCAGCAGTTACCTCCGGGACAGGGGGACCGGGGAGCTGTTTTTT.